This T cell receptor beta chain is from a study of T-cell memory formation after mild COVID-19. TCRdb analysed the 5' RACE reads with MiXCR anew, one entry per CDR3 protein. The sample includes roughly 280,000 distinct CDR3 sequences, around 15% of them seen just once. The CDR3 is 13 amino acids. Germline V gives CDR1 LNHDA, CDR2 SQIVND (reference sequence). With 6 bases removed from V and 6 bases from J, the gap between germline ends came to 13 bases. The sequencing input was PBMCs or a T cell subset sorted from them (not recorded which). The clonotype was recovered from a man aged 18 to 30 who had mild COVID-19 (a few samples of this study predate the infection). Cell type and time point are not known. This sequence joins TRBV19 and TRBJ2-3; possibly TRBD1 for D (6 bases). The CDR3 loop reads CASRWTAFDTQYF. CDR3 nucleotides: TGTGCCAGTAGGTGGACAGCCTTCGATACGCAGTATTTT.